The 27 T cell receptor beta chains presented below share a single source sample, sequenced in a study of T-cell memory formation after mild COVID-19. TCRdb re-called the 5' RACE reads through MiXCR, storing one row per CDR3 protein. Of under 250,000 distinct CDR3 sequences in the sample, approximately 10% were seen once. Sample: PBMCs or a T cell subset sorted from them (not recorded which). These TCRs come from a man younger than 35 who had mild COVID-19 (a few samples of this study predate the infection). Cell type and time point are not known.

This clonotype was counted many times. The chain joins TRBV12-3 or TRBV12-4 to TRBJ1-5; D is undetermined. The CDR3 has 11 residues. Trimming cost V 1 base and J 11 bases, with 6 bases left between them. The CDR3 loop is CASSLGLTQHF. CDR3 DNA sequence: TGTGCCAGCAGTTTAGGGCTTACCCAGCATTTT.

This chain connects TRBV4-1 to TRBJ1-3, with TRBD1 matching over 9 bases. V trimming: 4 bases; J trimming: 13 bases; junction bases outside the gene matches: 14. CDR3 size: 15 residues. The V gene's germline CDR1 is MGHRA and CDR2 YSYEKL. In DNA form, the CDR3 reads TGCGCCAGCAGCCGGGACCGGGACAGGGCCTCGCCAATATATTTT. It specifies CASSRDRDRASPIYF.

The genes are TRBV6-6 and TRBJ2-7, with 9 bases identical to TRBD1. Per germline, CDR1 MNHNY and CDR2 SVGAGI (reference sequence). CDR3 length equals 15 residues. J gave up 4 bases and V 6 bases, and 10 bases lay outside the gene matches. CDR3 sequence reads: CASRTNNRGQYEQYV. For the CDR3, the DNA is TGTGCCAGCAGGACTAACAACAGGGGGCAGTACGAGCAGTACGTC.

A few counts support this clonotype. The chain recombines TRBV7-6 with TRBJ2-1; D possibly corresponds to TRBD2 (7 bases). CDR3 length: 15 amino acids. Trimming stripped 5 bases from V and 9 bases from J, with 20 bases between. The germline gives CDR1 SGHVS, CDR2 FNYEAQ. DNA for the CDR3: TGTGCCAGCAGCCAGGCGGGGGCCCTTCAGGGTGAGCAGTTCTTC. Residues: CASSQAGALQGEQFF.

This clonotype appeared a few times. The J gene is TRBJ2-7, the V gene TRBV9; a weak D match, TRBD2 (6 bases). CDR3 length: 15 residues. Germline V lookup: CDR1 SGDLS, CDR2 YYNGEE. Trimming took 0 bases from V and 0 from J, leaving 10 bases between them. The CDR3 reads CASSVDSGRSYEQYF. CDR3 bases: TGTGCCAGCAGCGTAGATAGCGGCCGCTCCTACGAGCAGTACTTC.

There are a few counts of this clonotype. This chain links TRBV6-5 with TRBJ1-1; TRBD1 might be the D (6 bases). Germline V gives CDR1 MNHEY, CDR2 SVGAGI. V lost 8 bases and J 1 base, leaving 14 bases between the germline ends. The CDR3 loop spans 14 amino acids. CDR3 bases: TGTGCCAGCCATCATCGGACAGAGAACACTGAAGCTTTCTTT. It translates to CASHHRTENTEAFF.

This clonotype was seen ten or more times. The CDR3 DNA reads as TGTGCCAGCAGTTTAGAAGGGAGCAGCTCCTACAATGAGCAGTTCTTC. Encoded protein: CASSLEGSSSYNEQFF. The chain employs TRBV12-3 or TRBV12-4 and TRBJ2-1; D perhaps matches TRBD2 (5 bases). Trimming shortened V by 1 base and J by 0 bases, and 10 bases separated the two germline ends. This CDR3 has 16 residues.

The rearrangement uses TRBV2 and TRBJ2-7; TRBD2 might be the D (5 bases). The CDR3 length is 13 residues. Germline CDR1 is SNHLY and CDR2 is FYNNEI. Trimming pared 4 bases from V and 5 bases from J, leaving 12 bases between. The CDR3 DNA sequence: TGTGCCAGCAGTGCACTCAGGAGGAACGAGCAGTACTTC. Translated, it gives CASSALRRNEQYF.

The sample holds many counts of this clonotype. The chain joins TRBV7-2 to TRBJ1-3, with a tentative D call TRBD1 (5 bases). Germline assignment: CDR1 SGHTA and CDR2 FQGNSA. The CDR3 is 15 residues long. Between the trimmed V and J ends, which lost 5 bases and 2 bases, there was a span of 13 bases. The DNA of the CDR3 is TGTGCCAGCAGCCCCTCACGAGGGGCTGGAAACACCATATATTTT. Encoded protein: CASSPSRGAGNTIYF.

The table lists this clonotype with many counts. The V gene is TRBV12-3 or TRBV12-4, the J gene TRBJ2-1; TRBD1 matches 8 bases. The CDR3 runs 15 residues. V trimming: 5 bases; J trimming: 9 bases; junction bases outside the gene matches: 12. CDR3 bases: TGTGCCAGCAGTCTGACAGGGGCGCCCCCCCTTGAGCAGTTCTTC. Translated, it gives CASSLTGAPPLEQFF.

The J gene is TRBJ1-1, the V gene TRBV12-3 or TRBV12-4, with D uncertain. This CDR3 comprises 14 residues. The V gene lost 1 base and the J gene lost 0 bases, with 6 bases spanning the gap. The CDR3 DNA reads as TGTGCCAGCAGTTTAGAGCAGGTGAACACTGAAGCTTTCTTT. It is translated as CASSLEQVNTEAFF.

This clonotype was detected a few times. The gene calls are TRBV12-3 or TRBV12-4 and TRBJ2-3, with TRBD2 matching 13 bases. J was trimmed by 2 bases and V by 5 bases; bases with no gene match: 4. This CDR3 is built from 16 residues. CDR3 coding DNA: TGTGCCAGCAGTAGACTAGCGGGGGGCCACACAGATACGCAGTATTTT. Amino acids: CASSRLAGGHTDTQYF.

This clonotype has at least ten counts. This chain connects TRBV5-1 to TRBJ2-7, with 11 bases identical to TRBD2. Germline assignment: CDR1 SGHRS and CDR2 YFSETQ. V shed 0 bases, J shed 6 bases, and the junction held 2 bases outside the gene matches. The CDR3 length is 14 residues. The CDR3 bases are TGCGCCAGCAGCTTGGTCCTAGCGGGAGGCGAGCAGTACTTC. It yields the protein CASSLVLAGGEQYF.

This clonotype was seen many times. This rearrangement joins TRBV29-1 to TRBJ2-3; D unclear. From germline, CDR1 is SQVTM and CDR2 ANQGSEA. CDR3 length: 14 residues. Trimming took off 1 base at V and 1 base at J, with 9 bases between the two ends. In DNA form, the CDR3 reads TGCAGCGTTGAAGGGAGCGATCGCACAGATACGCAGTATTTT. It specifies CSVEGSDRTDTQYF.

Ten or more counts support this clonotype. The chain has TRBV7-9 and TRBJ2-7; D is possibly TRBD1 (6 bases). The CDR3 has 14 residues. V lost 5 bases and J 2 bases, leaving 13 bases between the germline ends. CDR1 and CDR2 from the germline V gene are SEHNR and FQNEAQ (reference sequence). CDR3 nucleotides: TGTGCCAGCAGCCTGGGGACACTGGCCTACGAGCAGTACTTC. Translation: CASSLGTLAYEQYF.

This clonotype has just a few counts. This chain connects TRBV4-3 to TRBJ1-3; D is undetermined. Trimming stripped 4 bases from V and 4 bases from J, with 14 bases between. The germline CDR1 and CDR2 sequences are LGHNA and YSLEER. This CDR3 is built from 15 residues. CDR3 sequence reads: CASSPDLVRGNTIYF. CDR3 in DNA: TGCGCCAGCAGCCCGGACCTAGTCCGCGGAAACACCATATATTTT.

This chain joins TRBV7-2 and TRBJ2-7; 12 bases match TRBD1. Germline CDR1 reads SGHTA; CDR2 reads FQGNSA. CDR3 length: 16 amino acids. V shed 5 bases and J 6 bases; nucleotides not matched to a gene: 11. In DNA, the CDR3 is TGTGCCAGCAGCCTAGGTCTGGGGACAGGGGGCCTCGAGCAGTACTTC. Amino acid sequence: CASSLGLGTGGLEQYF.

V is TRBV7-6 and J is TRBJ2-3; TRBD2 matches at 14 bases. CDR3 length: 16 residues. Trimming removed 5 bases from V and 8 bases from J; junction bases left unmatched: 9. From germline, CDR1 is SGHVS and CDR2 FNYEAQ. The CDR3, as DNA: TGTGCCAGCAGCCCGCAGGGACTAGCGGGGGTGGCTACGCAGTATTTT. It codes for CASSPQGLAGVATQYF.

This clonotype has a count of ten or more. The chain recombines TRBV7-8 with TRBJ2-2; 7 bases align to TRBD2. With V trimmed by 8 bases and J by 5 bases, 11 bases remained unmatched. CDR3 length equals 15 residues. CDR1 SGHVS and CDR2 FQNEAQ come from the germline V gene. The CDR3 nucleotides are TGTGCCAGCCTGCTGGGCGGGGAGGGAACCGGGGAGCTGTTTTTT. Protein: CASLLGGEGTGELFF.

DNA for the CDR3: TGCGCCAGCAGGACCGCCACAGGGGCCACAGATACGCAGTATTTT. Translation gives CASRTATGATDTQYF. The V and J genes are TRBV5-1 and TRBJ2-3; 7 bases map to TRBD1. The CDR3 sequence is 15 residues long. The germline V gene has CDR1 SGHRS and CDR2 YFSETQ. J lost 2 bases, V lost 5 bases, and 8 bases had no gene match.

There are a few counts of this clonotype. This chain joins TRBV20-1 and TRBJ2-2, with D possibly being TRBD2 (5 bases). The CDR3 runs to 13 residues. CDR1 and CDR2 (germline): DFQATT, SNEGSKA (reference sequence). Trimming stripped 3 bases from V and 1 base from J, with 6 bases between. CDR3 protein: CSARRVNTGELFF. CDR3 nucleotide sequence: TGCAGTGCTAGGAGGGTGAACACCGGGGAGCTGTTTTTT.

The chain couples TRBV20-1 to TRBJ1-5; a possible D gene is TRBD1 (6 bases). This CDR3 region has 14 residues. In germline, CDR1 is DFQATT, CDR2 SNEGSKA (reference sequence). Trimming took off 7 bases at V and 2 bases at J, with 15 bases between the two ends. CDR3 residues: CSVLPGVRNQPQHF. The DNA for the CDR3 is TGCAGTGTCCTGCCAGGGGTCCGCAATCAGCCCCAGCATTTT.

Many counts were recorded for this clonotype. The chain links TRBV12-5 to TRBJ2-1, with TRBD1 identical over 7 bases. This CDR3 is 13 amino acids long. Germline V gene lookup returns CDR1 LGHNT and CDR2 FRNRAP. The V segment lost 11 bases and the J segment 0 bases; nucleotides outside the gene matches: 4. CDR3 coding DNA: TGTGCTTCGGCAGGGGGCTCCTACAATGAGCAGTTCTTC. Its translation is CASAGGSYNEQFF.

V gene TRBV6-6 combines with J gene TRBJ2-6; the D gene is possibly TRBD1 (5 bases). Germline loops: CDR1 MNHNY, CDR2 SVGAGI (reference sequence). The CDR3 covers 15 residues. Between the trimmed V and J ends, which lost 4 bases and 2 bases, there was a span of 9 bases. The DNA of the CDR3 is TGTGCCAGCAGTTTTGGGGCGGCTGGGGCCAACGTCCTGACTTTC. Protein product: CASSFGAAGANVLTF.

There are many counts of this clonotype. The V call is TRBV5-1, the J call TRBJ2-5, with 9 bases aligning to TRBD1. J lost 4 bases, V lost 0 bases, and 7 bases had no gene match. The CDR3 has 16 residues. Germline loops: CDR1 SGHRS, CDR2 YFSETQ. In DNA form, the CDR3 reads TGCGCCAGCAGCTTGGGGGGAACAGGGGGCGGAGAGACCCAGTACTTC. This sequence encodes CASSLGGTGGGETQYF.

The J gene is TRBJ2-5, the V gene TRBV7-2, with a tentative D call TRBD2 (5 bases). Germline values: CDR1 SGHTA, CDR2 FQGNSA. Between the trimmed V and J ends, which lost 1 base and 5 bases, there was a span of 14 bases. The length of the CDR3 is 15 residues. The chain's CDR3 is CASSLVATIRETQYF. CDR3 in DNA: TGTGCCAGCAGCTTAGTAGCGACCATCAGGGAGACCCAGTACTTC.

Turning to this clonotype: Being one base from a much bigger clone, this may be a read error. The chain has TRBV7-2 and TRBJ1-1; no definite D call. The length of the CDR3 is 15 residues. Germline V CDR1 and CDR2: SGHTA, FQGNSA. CDR3 protein: CASSLNFLLKTEAFF. The CDR3 DNA reads as TGTGCCAGCAGCTTAAACTTTCTCTTGAAAACTGAAGCTTTCTTT.